This TCR beta chain was recovered during a study of blood T cell repertoires in COVID-19. Method: immunoSEQ multiplex PCR; TCRdb's copy keeps in-frame clones and lacks some. The data hold 300,000 to 400,000 clones, with 89% observed a single time. The CDR3 extends over 12 amino acids. V was pared by 6 bases and J by 2 bases, with 7 bases between. The chain employs TRBV12-3 or TRBV12-4 and TRBJ1-1, with no clear D. This TCR was recovered from a woman aged 25 to 39 with COVID-19, enrolled during active disease. The sequencing input was peripheral blood. The CDR3 reads CASRGYNTEAFF. CDR3 sequence (DNA): TGTGCCAGCAGGGGCTATAACACTGAAGCTTTCTTT.